Detailed here is one TCR beta chain. Sequencing was performed with immunoSEQ multiplex PCR; in TCRdb, only in-frame clones are kept and a portion is missing. The sample has about 350,000 clones; approximately 90% are singletons. This sample was included in a study of Ad26.COV2.S vaccination and SARS-CoV-2 variants. The source of this sequence is a human donor who had recovered from COVID-19. The sample was peripheral blood, taken after recovery from COVID-19.

DNA of the CDR3: TGTGCCAGCAGCTTGGAGGTTGGGGGCTTTGGGAGCACTGAAGCTTTCTTT. It specifies CASSLEVGGFGSTEAFF. This chain uses TRBV5-4 with TRBJ1-1; perhaps TRBD1 as D (6 bases). The CDR3 totals 17 residues. In germline, CDR1 is SGHNT, CDR2 YYREEE (reference sequence). The germline V and J ends were trimmed by 0 bases and 4 bases, with 19 bases remaining between them. Filled out from reference TRBV5-4 and TRBJ1-1, the complete variable domain reads ETGVTQSPTHLIKTRGQQVTLRCSSQSGHNTVSWYQQALGQGPQFIFQYYREEENGRGNFPPRFSGLQFPNYSSELNVNALELDDSALYLCASSLEVGGFGSTEAFFGQGTRLTVV.